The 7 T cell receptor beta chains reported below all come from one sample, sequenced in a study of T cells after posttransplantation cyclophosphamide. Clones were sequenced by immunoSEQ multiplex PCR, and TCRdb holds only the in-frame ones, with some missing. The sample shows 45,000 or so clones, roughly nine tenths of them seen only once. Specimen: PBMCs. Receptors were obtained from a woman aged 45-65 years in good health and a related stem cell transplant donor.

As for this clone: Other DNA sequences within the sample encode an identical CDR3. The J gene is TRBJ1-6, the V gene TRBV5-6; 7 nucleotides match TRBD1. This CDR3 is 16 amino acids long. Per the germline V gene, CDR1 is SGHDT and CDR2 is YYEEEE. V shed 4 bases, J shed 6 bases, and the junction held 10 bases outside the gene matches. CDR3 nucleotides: TGTGCCAGCAGCCCGGGACAGATTTTTCCTAATTCACCCCTCCACTTT. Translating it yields CASSPGQIFPNSPLHF.

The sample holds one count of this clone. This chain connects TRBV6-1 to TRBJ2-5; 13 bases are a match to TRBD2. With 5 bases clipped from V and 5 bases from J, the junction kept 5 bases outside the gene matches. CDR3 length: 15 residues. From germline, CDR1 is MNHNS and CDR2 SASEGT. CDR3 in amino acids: CASSSGTSGAETQYF. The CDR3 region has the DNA TGTGCCAGCAGTTCCGGGACTAGCGGGGCTGAGACCCAGTACTTC.

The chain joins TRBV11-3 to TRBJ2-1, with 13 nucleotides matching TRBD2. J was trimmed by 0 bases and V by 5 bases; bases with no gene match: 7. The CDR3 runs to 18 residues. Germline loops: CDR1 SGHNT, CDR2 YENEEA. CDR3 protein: CASSAGLAGSDSYNEQFF. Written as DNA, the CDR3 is TGTGCCAGCAGCGCGGGACTAGCGGGAAGCGACTCCTACAATGAGCAGTTCTTC.

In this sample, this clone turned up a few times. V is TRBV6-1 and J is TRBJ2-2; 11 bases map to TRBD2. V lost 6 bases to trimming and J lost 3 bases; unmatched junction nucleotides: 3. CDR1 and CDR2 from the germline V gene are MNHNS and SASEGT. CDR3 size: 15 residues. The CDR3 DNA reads TGTGCCAGCAGCGGGACTAGCGGCGACACCGGGGAGCTGTTTTTT. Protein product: CASSGTSGDTGELFF.

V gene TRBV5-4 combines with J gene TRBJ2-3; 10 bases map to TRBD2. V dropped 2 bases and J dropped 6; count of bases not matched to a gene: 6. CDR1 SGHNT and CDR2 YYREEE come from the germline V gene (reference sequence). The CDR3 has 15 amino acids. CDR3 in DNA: TGTGCCAGCAGCTTAGCGGGGGGGCCGGGGGATACGCAGTATTTT. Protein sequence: CASSLAGGPGDTQYF.

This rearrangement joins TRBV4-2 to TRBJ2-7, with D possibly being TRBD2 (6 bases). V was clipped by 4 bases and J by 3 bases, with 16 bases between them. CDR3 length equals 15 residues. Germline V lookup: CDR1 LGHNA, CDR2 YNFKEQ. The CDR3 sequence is CASSRASGGNYEQYF. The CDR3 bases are TGTGCCAGCAGCCGCGCTAGTGGAGGGAACTACGAGCAGTACTTC.

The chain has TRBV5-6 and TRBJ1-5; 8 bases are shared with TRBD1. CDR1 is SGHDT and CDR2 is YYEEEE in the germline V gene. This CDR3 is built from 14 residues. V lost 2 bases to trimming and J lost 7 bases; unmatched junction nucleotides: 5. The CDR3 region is CASSFATGVQPQHF. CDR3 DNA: TGTGCCAGCAGCTTTGCGACAGGGGTACAGCCCCAGCATTTT.